A single sample is the source of the 31 T cell receptor beta chains below, sequenced in a study of blood T cells in healthy people across ages. Combining a sample-barcoded 5' primer with a J-beta primer mix, a second PCR ran for about 7 to 12 cycles. In TCRdb, the 5' RACE reads were re-called with MiXCR into one record per CDR3 protein. Of hundreds of thousands of distinct CDR3 sequences in the sample, more than 55% were seen once. The sequenced sample consisted of blood. Receptors were obtained from a man aged 35-49 years in good health.

The CDR3 sequence: CSGDDYNEQFF. The CDR3 DNA is TGCAGCGGCGATGACTACAATGAGCAGTTCTTC. The chain couples TRBV29-1 to TRBJ2-1; D gene unclear. CDR1 is SQVTM and CDR2 is ANQGSEA in the germline V gene. The CDR3 is made up of 11 amino acids. The V end was cut by 7 bases, the J end by 3 bases, with 7 bases between.

This chain connects TRBV20-1 to TRBJ1-2; TRBD1 matches 7 bases. Per germline, CDR1 DFQATT and CDR2 SNEGSKA (reference sequence). Unmatched junction bases numbered 11, after V lost 1 base and J lost 3 bases. The CDR3 totals 16 residues. DNA of the CDR3: TGCAGTGCTAGAGGGCAGGGGGGGTCCGGGCACTATGGCTACACCTTC. This gives the protein CSARGQGGSGHYGYTF.

This clonotype was observed a handful of times. V and J are TRBV12-3 or TRBV12-4 and TRBJ2-3, with TRBD2 matching over 7 bases. The length of the CDR3 is 18 residues. V shed 3 bases and J 7 bases; nucleotides not matched to a gene: 19. CDR3 coding DNA: TGTGCCAGCAGTTTGGAACTCTTCACTAGCGCATTAAGAAATACGCAGTATTTT. The encoded protein is CASSLELFTSALRNTQYF.

The rearrangement uses TRBV7-9 and TRBJ2-1; D may be TRBD1 (5 bases). The CDR3 totals 15 residues. V shed 2 bases and J shed 6 bases, with 14 bases lying between them. In germline, CDR1 is SEHNR, CDR2 FQNEAQ (reference sequence). CDR3 sequence reads: CASSLLDTPSNEQFF. The CDR3 nucleotides are TGTGCCAGCAGCTTACTGGACACCCCATCCAATGAGCAGTTCTTC.

This clonotype has more than one count but fewer than ten. This CDR3 is CASSFLASEGLYEQYF. DNA for the CDR3: TGTGCCAGCAGTTTTTTGGCGTCTGAGGGGCTCTACGAGCAGTACTTC. The chain has TRBV28 and TRBJ2-7; the D call may be TRBD1 or TRBD2 (5 bases each). The CDR3 spans 16 residues. The V end lost 3 bases, the J end lost 3 bases, and 18 bases lay between the germline ends. Germline CDR1 reads MDHEN; CDR2 reads SYDVKM.

V usage is TRBV2 and J usage is TRBJ1-5; a weak D match, TRBD1 (5 bases). Germline loops: CDR1 SNHLY, CDR2 FYNNEI. This CDR3 has 16 residues. V dropped 2 bases and J dropped 3 bases, with 14 bases sitting between them. Here the CDR3 reads CASSEIRDVYNQPQHF. The CDR3 nucleotides read TGTGCCAGCAGTGAAATTCGGGACGTTTACAATCAGCCCCAGCATTTT.

The genes are TRBV25-1 and TRBJ2-1; the D is unclear. CDR3 length: 13 residues. V was cut by 7 bases and J by 7 bases, with 14 bases left in between. Germline CDR1 MGHDK, CDR2 SYGVNS. CDR3 nucleotide sequence: TGTGCCAGCACAGCCGATTTGCGGAATGAGCAGTTCTTC. Translated, it gives CASTADLRNEQFF.

The chain joins TRBV7-8 to TRBJ2-7; D unclear. The germline gives CDR1 SGHVS, CDR2 FQNEAQ. There are 14 residues in the CDR3. V dropped 2 bases and J dropped 7 bases, with 15 bases sitting between them. CDR3 residues: CASSLYAGNNEQYF. The CDR3 DNA reads as TGTGCCAGCAGCTTATATGCCGGAAACAATGAGCAGTACTTC.

J is TRBJ2-1 and V is TRBV6-1; TRBD1 matches 7 bases. Matching the DNA end better, TRBJ2-7 makes the J call doubtful. The CDR3 contains 17 residues. Germline CDR1 reads MNHNS; CDR2 reads SASEGT. CDR3 protein: CASSDRGQGSSYNEQYF. CDR3 nucleotides: TGTGCCAGCAGTGATAGGGGGCAGGGGAGCTCCTACAATGAGCAGTACTTC.

This clonotype has a handful of counts. This chain connects TRBV27 to TRBJ2-7; 8 bases agree with TRBD1. The CDR3 runs to 15 residues. In germline, CDR1 is MNHEY, CDR2 SMNVEV (reference sequence). V lost 6 bases and J lost 0; bases outside the gene matches: 7. The CDR3 sequence: CASSPGTGISYEQYF. CDR3 sequence (DNA): TGTGCCAGCAGCCCCGGGACAGGAATCTCCTACGAGCAGTACTTC.

This clonotype came up a few times. This sequence joins TRBV10-3 and TRBJ1-6; D is ambiguous. Germline CDR1 is ENHRY and CDR2 is SYGVKD. Trimming shortened V by 3 bases and J by 7 bases, and 16 bases separated the two germline ends. The CDR3 has 16 amino acids. The CDR3 protein is CAISERAARRNSPLHF. As DNA, the CDR3 is TGTGCCATCAGTGAACGGGCCGCCCGAAGGAATTCACCCCTCCACTTT.

V is TRBV11-2 and J is TRBJ2-3; D is uncertain. The CDR3 loop spans 13 amino acids. The germline gives CDR1 SGHAT, CDR2 FQNNGV. V was shortened by 4 bases and J by 4 bases, with 9 bases between the two germline ends. This CDR3 reads CASSSELPDTQYF. In DNA form, the CDR3 reads TGTGCCAGCAGCTCCGAGCTGCCAGATACGCAGTATTTT.

This sequence joins TRBV6-5 and TRBJ1-1, with D perhaps TRBD1 (6 bases). Germline lookup yields CDR1 MNHEY and CDR2 SVGAGI. The V end lost 6 bases, the J end lost 3 bases, and 11 bases lay between the germline ends. CDR3 length: 13 amino acids. The CDR3 DNA follows: TGTGCCAGCAGAGGGTACAGGGACACTGAAGCTTTCTTT. Residues: CASRGYRDTEAFF.

The chain carries TRBV12-3 or TRBV12-4 and TRBJ2-1, with 7 positions matching TRBD2. The CDR3 has 15 residues. The ends lost 6 bases at V and 5 bases at J; junction bases unmatched: 10. This chain's CDR3 is CASSRAGEPHNEQFF. The CDR3 DNA is TGTGCCAGCAGCAGGGCGGGAGAACCCCACAATGAGCAGTTCTTC.

The chain couples TRBV21-1 to TRBJ2-5. TRBV21-1 counts as a pseudogene. This CDR3 comprises 14 residues. The CDR3 DNA is TGTGCCAGCAGCAAAAGGCGAAACCAAGAGACCCAGTACTTC. As protein: CASSKRRNQETQYF.

This clonotype was counted ten times or more. The chain employs TRBV4-3 and TRBJ2-5; no definite D call. This CDR3 is built from 15 residues. V gave up 0 bases and J gave up 5 bases, with 13 bases separating them. Germline values: CDR1 LGHNA, CDR2 YSLEER. The CDR3 is CASSQDELGSETQYF. The CDR3 coding sequence is TGCGCCAGCAGCCAAGATGAGTTGGGCTCGGAGACCCAGTACTTC.

This chain uses TRBV7-2 with TRBJ2-1; D is undetermined. The DNA matches TRBJ2-7 better at its end, which makes the J call doubtful. Germline V gene sequence: CDR1 SGHTA, CDR2 FQGNSA. The CDR3 is 13 residues long. CDR3: CASSLEFRGEQYF. In DNA form, the CDR3 reads TGTGCCAGCAGCTTAGAATTCCGTGGCGAGCAGTACTTC.

The rearrangement links TRBV7-3 to TRBJ2-1, with D perhaps matching TRBD2 (6 bases). The CDR3 covers 18 residues. The germline V gene encodes CDR1 SGHTA and CDR2 FQGTGA. The germline V and J ends were trimmed by 1 base and 6 bases, with 22 bases remaining between them. For the CDR3, the DNA is TGTGCCAGCAGCTTAAGGGGAGGTGGGGAAACTTATTTCAATGAGCAGTTCTTC. This sequence encodes CASSLRGGGETYFNEQFF.

The rearrangement links TRBV7-3 to TRBJ2-3, with 11 bases fitting TRBD2. The CDR3 is 17 residues long. J was trimmed by 4 bases and V by 4 bases; bases with no gene match: 10. The V gene's germline CDR1 is SGHTA and CDR2 FQGTGA. The CDR3 here is CASSSQASGRLADTQYF. CDR3 DNA: TGTGCCAGCAGCTCCCAGGCTAGCGGGAGGTTGGCAGATACGCAGTATTTT.

The genes are TRBV18 and TRBJ2-5; D is unresolved. The CDR3 spans 14 residues. V lost 2 bases and J 2 bases, leaving 9 bases between the germline ends. The germline V gene has CDR1 KGHSH and CDR2 LQKENI. CDR3: CASSPGYRQETQYF. In DNA form, the CDR3 reads TGTGCCAGCTCACCAGGGTACAGACAAGAGACCCAGTACTTC.

The rearrangement joins TRBV2 to TRBJ1-5, with TRBD1 as a possible D gene (5 bases). V lost 3 bases, J lost 6 bases, and 12 bases lay in between. The length of the CDR3 is 14 residues. CDR1 and CDR2 (germline): SNHLY, FYNNEI. In DNA, the CDR3 is TGTGCCAGCAGTGAGCTGCAGCAGGGTCAGCCCCAGCATTTT. Protein: CASSELQQGQPQHF.

The chain has TRBV7-3 and TRBJ1-2; D unresolved. V shed 6 bases and J shed 4 bases, with 12 bases lying between them. The CDR3 spans 13 residues. Germline V gene sequence: CDR1 SGHTA, CDR2 FQGTGA. CDR3 nucleotides: TGTGCCAGCAGTTCGCGAATTGCCTATGGCTACACCTTC. Residues: CASSSRIAYGYTF.

This clonotype was counted between two and nine times. This rearrangement joins TRBV20-1 to TRBJ2-5; 8 nucleotides agree with TRBD2. Near its end, the DNA agrees better with TRBJ2-7, so the J call may be wrong. From germline, CDR1 is DFQATT and CDR2 SNEGSKA (reference sequence). The CDR3 extends over 13 amino acids. The CDR3 sequence: CSATWTSIHEQYF. The CDR3 DNA sequence: TGCAGTGCTACCTGGACTAGCATCCACGAGCAGTACTTC.

The genes are TRBV7-2 and TRBJ2-3; D gene ambiguous. Germline V gene data show CDR1 as SGHTA and CDR2 as FQGNSA. This CDR3 has 14 residues. Trimming shortened V by 0 bases and J by 4 bases, and 8 bases separated the two germline ends. CDR3 sequence (DNA): TGTGCCAGCAGCTTAGCCCGGTCGGCAGATACGCAGTATTTT. This sequence encodes CASSLARSADTQYF.

The chain uses TRBV20-1 and TRBJ2-1, with 7 positions matching TRBD1. The tail of the sequence fits TRBJ2-7 better, so the J call may be wrong. The CDR3 loop spans 17 amino acids. From germline, CDR1 is DFQATT and CDR2 SNEGSKA (reference sequence). CDR3 DNA: TGCAGTGCTAGAGATGAGATAGGGGGCGGCTCCTACAATGAGCAGTACTTC. This codes for CSARDEIGGGSYNEQYF.

This chain joins TRBV27 and TRBJ1-2; D is unresolved. V was cut by 4 bases and J by 2 bases, with 11 bases left in between. Germline V CDR1 and CDR2: MNHEY, SMNVEV (reference sequence). This CDR3 comprises 14 residues. This CDR3 is CASSSLSRNYGYTF. The CDR3 DNA is TGTGCCAGCAGTTCGCTTAGTAGAAACTATGGCTACACCTTC.

The table lists this clonotype with a count of one. A read error may produce the germline difference seen at one junction end. CDR3 in DNA: TGTGCCGGCAGTCTAGTCCTTACAACAGGGGTAGGGTTGGATGAGCAGTTCTTC. Translated, it gives CAGSLVLTTGVGLDEQFF. V gene TRBV28 combines with J gene TRBJ2-1; 7 bases are shared with TRBD1. The CDR3 is made up of 18 amino acids. The germline V gene has CDR1 MDHEN and CDR2 SYDVKM.

This clonotype was detected many times. This chain links TRBV25-1 with TRBJ1-2, with D tentatively TRBD1 (5 bases). With 6 bases removed from V and 8 bases from J, the gap between germline ends came to 13 bases. CDR3 length equals 12 residues. Germline CDR1 MGHDK, CDR2 SYGVNS. CDR3 nucleotide sequence: TGTGCCAGCAGAGATGGGGGGGTAGGCTACACCTTC. This translates into CASRDGGVGYTF.

V is TRBV9 and J is TRBJ2-3; D perhaps matches TRBD1 (5 bases). The CDR3 totals 17 residues. Germline V lookup: CDR1 SGDLS, CDR2 YYNGEE. V was shortened by 1 base and J by 0 bases, with 15 bases between the two germline ends. This chain's CDR3 is CASSVWSTGLSTDTQYF. The CDR3 nucleotides read TGTGCCAGCAGCGTATGGTCAACAGGCCTTAGCACAGATACGCAGTATTTT.

The rearrangement links TRBV6-5 to TRBJ2-4; D is perhaps TRBD2 (5 bases). The better agreement between TRBJ2-7 and the DNA end casts doubt on the J call. The CDR3 is 13 residues long. Germline V CDR1 and CDR2: MNHEY, SVGAGI. The CDR3 coding sequence is TGTGCCAGCAGAGCGGACCGTTCCTACGAGCAGTACTTC. Encoded protein: CASRADRSYEQYF.

This clonotype occurred a few times. The chain uses TRBV24-1 and TRBJ2-1, with 9 bases aligning to TRBD1. Per germline, CDR1 KGHDR and CDR2 SFDVKD. The CDR3 is 13 residues long. The ends lost 3 bases at V and 15 bases at J; junction bases unmatched: 8. CDR3 sequence: CATSDTGTGSMFF. CDR3 sequence (DNA): TGTGCCACCAGTGATACCGGGACAGGGTCAATGTTCTTC.